A selection of T cell receptor beta chains follows, all from one sample in a study of identical twins. TCRdb independently ran MiXCR on the 5' RACE reads; one entry per CDR3 protein. The sample holds 250,000 to 350,000 distinct CDR3 sequences; 8% to 9.5% are singletons and the top ten take approximately 7%. These records were also assigned to another study, of yellow fever vaccine responses in identical twins.

Sample: CD8+ T cells sorted from blood. These receptor sequences come from a young woman in good health. Each CDR3 is given with its conserved first and last residue. A D gene is named only where the DNA matches it firmly. The size field is filled for only some rows; it gives once, few, many or a size class.

size: few; J: TRBJ2-5; D: -; V: TRBV11-2; CDR3: CASSTGFQETQYF; DNA: TGTGCCAGCAGCACAGGATTCCAAGAGACCCAGTACTTC
size: many; J: TRBJ2-1; D: -; V: TRBV4-1; CDR3: CASSQDTGGRRYNEQFF; DNA: TGCGCCAGCAGCCAAGATACTGGAGGGCGTCGGTACAATGAGCAGTTCTTC
size: few; J: TRBJ2-4; D: TRBD1; V: TRBV7-9; CDR3: CASSSRQGRGKNIQYF; DNA: TGTGCCAGCAGCTCCCGACAGGGGAGAGGCAAAAACATTCAGTACTTC
size: -; J: TRBJ2-3; D: -; V: TRBV7-8; CDR3: CATPGPGGLSTDTQYF; DNA: TGTGCCACCCCGGGTCCCGGGGGGCTTAGCACAGATACGCAGTATTTT
size: -; J: TRBJ1-5; D: -; V: TRBV28; CDR3: CASSPGAPQHF; DNA: TGTGCCAGCAGTCCAGGGGCCCCCCAGCATTTT
size: -; J: TRBJ2-7; D: -; V: TRBV28; CDR3: CASSSPRGHISDEQYF; DNA: TGTGCCAGCAGTTCACCGCGGGGACACATAAGCGACGAGCAGTACTTC
size: many; J: TRBJ2-1; D: -; V: TRBV6-1; CDR3: CASSSGEWNEQFF; DNA: TGTGCCAGCTCGAGTGGGGAATGGAATGAGCAGTTCTTC
size: many; J: TRBJ1-6; D: -; V: TRBV27; CDR3: CASSPHGSPLHF; DNA: TGTGCCAGCAGTCCCCACGGATCACCCCTCCACTTT
size: -; J: TRBJ2-1; D: TRBD2; V: TRBV29-1; CDR3: CSVDPGTSGSNEQFF; DNA: TGCAGCGTTGACCCCGGGACTAGCGGGAGCAATGAGCAGTTCTTC
size: -; J: TRBJ1-2; D: TRBD1; V: TRBV2; CDR3: CASSWTGDNRNYGYTF; DNA: TGTGCCAGCAGTTGGACAGGGGATAATAGGAACTATGGCTACACCTTC
size: few; J: TRBJ2-7; D: TRBD1; V: TRBV7-9; CDR3: CASSHSLPTGAYEQYF; DNA: TGTGCCAGCAGCCATAGCCTTCCAACAGGGGCCTACGAGCAGTACTTC
size: -; J: TRBJ2-1; D: TRBD2; V: TRBV20-1; CDR3: CSARYLGGAYNEQFF; DNA: TGCAGTGCTAGGTACCTCGGGGGGGCCTACAATGAGCAGTTCTTC
size: few; J: TRBJ2-1; D: TRBD2; V: TRBV5-5; CDR3: CASSLGLAGGRTDNEQFF; DNA: TGTGCCAGCAGCTTGGGACTAGCGGGAGGGAGAACGGACAATGAGCAGTTCTTC
size: few; J: TRBJ2-7; D: -; V: TRBV29-1; CDR3: CSVMGLSVEQYF; DNA: TGCAGCGTTATGGGACTCTCCGTCGAGCAGTACTTC
size: many; J: TRBJ2-1; D: TRBD2; V: TRBV5-1; CDR3: CASSLSLAGNADEQFF; DNA: TGCGCCAGCAGCTTGTCCCTAGCGGGAAACGCAGATGAGCAGTTCTTC
size: many; J: TRBJ2-5; D: -; V: TRBV6-2/TRBV6-3; CDR3: CASSYGTSKETQYF; DNA: TGTGCCAGCAGTTACGGGACGAGTAAAGAGACCCAGTACTTC
size: few; J: TRBJ2-1; D: -; V: TRBV13; CDR3: CASSLGPQTSYNEQFF; DNA: TGTGCCAGCAGCTTAGGACCCCAGACCTCCTACAATGAGCAGTTCTTC
size: -; J: TRBJ1-1; D: -; V: TRBV19; CDR3: CASSRYRDLWTEAFF; DNA: TGTGCCAGTAGTCGATACAGGGATTTATGGACTGAAGCTTTCTTT
size: -; J: TRBJ2-1; D: TRBD2; V: TRBV12-3/TRBV12-4; CDR3: CASSKTSVDEQFF; DNA: TGTGCCAGCAGTAAAACTAGCGTTGACGAGCAGTTCTTC
size: many; J: TRBJ2-7; D: TRBD1; V: TRBV6-2/TRBV6-3; CDR3: CASSPRTGDYEQYF; DNA: TGTGCCAGCAGTCCTAGGACAGGCGACTACGAGCAGTACTTC
size: -; J: TRBJ1-1; D: -; V: TRBV2; CDR3: CASSEPGTEAFF; DNA: TGTGCCAGCAGTGAGCCGGGCACTGAAGCTTTCTTT
size: -; J: TRBJ2-2; D: -; V: TRBV25-1; CDR3: CASSEITGELFF; DNA: TGTGCCAGCAGTGAAATTACCGGGGAGCTGTTTTTT
size: many; J: TRBJ1-1; D: TRBD1; V: TRBV5-1; CDR3: CASSLGAGGTEAFF; DNA: TGCGCCAGCAGCTTGGGGGCAGGGGGGACTGAAGCTTTCTTT
size: -; J: TRBJ2-5; D: TRBD1; V: TRBV7-8; CDR3: CASSSRGREEPQYF; DNA: TGTGCCAGCAGCTCCAGGGGGCGAGAAGAGCCCCAGTACTTC
size: -; J: TRBJ2-7; D: -; V: TRBV7-9; CDR3: CASSPQAGYEQYF; DNA: TGTGCCAGCAGCCCCCAGGCGGGCTACGAGCAGTACTTC
size: many; J: TRBJ2-5; D: -; V: TRBV2; CDR3: CASSDGAYETQYF; DNA: TGTGCCAGCAGTGATGGGGCGTATGAGACCCAGTACTTC
size: -; J: TRBJ2-7; D: TRBD2; V: TRBV9; CDR3: CASSVGAGGYEQYF; DNA: TGTGCCAGCAGCGTTGGAGCGGGGGGCTACGAGCAGTACTTC
size: -; J: TRBJ2-5; D: -; V: TRBV12-3/TRBV12-4; CDR3: CASSLGWTAMGETQYF; DNA: TGTGCCAGCAGTTTAGGCTGGACAGCCATGGGGGAGACCCAGTACTTC
size: few; J: TRBJ1-1; D: -; V: TRBV25-1; CDR3: CASSEIEFGTEAFF; DNA: TGTGCCAGCAGTGAAATCGAATTCGGCACTGAAGCTTTCTTT
size: -; J: TRBJ2-5; D: TRBD2; V: TRBV7-6; CDR3: CASSSTLAGGQETQYF; DNA: TGTGCCAGCAGCTCAACATTAGCGGGGGGACAAGAGACCCAGTACTTC
size: -; J: TRBJ1-6; D: -; V: TRBV7-6; CDR3: CASSLGPSYNSPLHF; DNA: TGTGCCAGCAGCTTAGGGCCCTCCTATAATTCACCCCTCCACTTT
size: many; J: TRBJ1-2; D: TRBD1; V: TRBV27; CDR3: CASSLRGADRGRSYGYTF; DNA: TGTGCCAGCAGTTTAAGGGGCGCTGACAGGGGGCGAAGCTATGGCTACACCTTC
size: -; J: TRBJ2-1; D: -; V: TRBV23-1; CDR3: CASRPRPLTVGPGEQFF; DNA: TGCGCCAGCAGACCTCGACCCCTCACCGTGGGCCCGGGTGAGCAGTTCTTC
size: -; J: TRBJ1-4; D: TRBD1; V: TRBV2; CDR3: CASRFRDSTNWGLYEKLFF; DNA: TGTGCCAGCAGATTCCGGGACAGCACAAATTGGGGCCTATATGAAAAACTGTTTTTT
size: -; J: TRBJ2-3; D: -; V: TRBV4-3; CDR3: CASSQEAFSWTDTQYF; DNA: TGCGCCAGCAGCCAAGAGGCGTTTTCATGGACAGATACGCAGTATTTT
size: many; J: TRBJ2-2; D: TRBD2; V: TRBV7-9; CDR3: CASSSSSGSDTGELFF; DNA: TGTGCCAGCAGCTCAAGTAGCGGGAGTGACACCGGGGAGCTGTTTTTT
size: -; J: TRBJ2-7; D: TRBD1; V: TRBV6-5; CDR3: CASSFSGTGLHEQYF; DNA: TGTGCCAGCAGTTTTTCCGGGACAGGGTTACACGAGCAGTACTTC
size: -; J: TRBJ2-7; D: -; V: TRBV7-2; CDR3: CASKSSDTSYEQYF; DNA: TGTGCCAGCAAGAGTTCGGACACCTCCTACGAGCAGTACTTC
size: few; J: TRBJ1-2; D: TRBD1; V: TRBV27; CDR3: CAIGDRGRGYTF; DNA: TGTGCCATCGGGGACAGGGGCCGTGGCTACACCTTC
size: few; J: TRBJ2-1; D: -; V: TRBV5-4; CDR3: CASSLEEGIGVQFF; DNA: TGTGCCAGCAGCTTGGAAGAAGGCATCGGCGTGCAGTTCTTC
size: -; J: TRBJ2-1; D: TRBD1; V: TRBV20-1; CDR3: CSAPGQPSYNEQFF; DNA: TGCAGTGCACCGGGACAGCCCTCCTACAATGAGCAGTTCTTC
size: -; J: TRBJ2-7; D: TRBD1; V: TRBV2; CDR3: CASKGDRPYEQYF; DNA: TGTGCCAGCAAGGGGGACAGACCCTACGAGCAGTACTTC
size: many; J: TRBJ2-1; D: -; V: TRBV29-1; CDR3: CSSRSSVPSYNEQFF; DNA: TGCAGCTCGCGGTCCTCCGTCCCCTCCTACAATGAGCAGTTCTTC
size: few; J: TRBJ1-1; D: -; V: TRBV25-1; CDR3: CASSPRGVVEAFF; DNA: TGTGCCAGCAGTCCTCGAGGGGTCGTTGAAGCTTTCTTT